This T cell receptor beta chain was obtained from a study of CXCR3-negative and CXCR3-positive naive CD8 T cells. Points from the study as a whole: Memory cells diverged, while naive CXCR3-positive and CXCR3-negative cells had similar TRBV-TRBJ usage. Comparison of naive cells showed more hydrophobic TRB CDR3s in CXCR3-positive than in CXCR3-negative naive cells. After cryopreservation, expression of CXCR3 was partially reduced, and most assays were run with fresh PBMCs.

Regarding this clonotype: Its antigen is not identified.

Libraries of TRB cDNA were made by 5' RACE and carried UMIs. Each CDR3 protein gets one entry in TCRdb, which reprocessed the 5' RACE reads and gives no DNA. The specimen's table records 60,000 to 70,000 distinct CDR3 sequences. Every subset of CD8+ T cells was sorted in triplicate at 300,000 or so cells each. The sequenced sample was naive CXCR3+ CD8+ T cells from blood. Subset denoted: CD45RO-CCR7+CD27+CD95- naive CD8+ T cells expressing CXCR3 (TNR3+). The clonotype originates from a human donor in good health. Some clones in this sample may be carry-over from other donors' samples.

The chain's CDR3 is CASSQGFGGADEQGNTEAFF. The J gene is TRBJ1-1, the V gene TRBV4-1. The CDR3 consists of 20 residues. The V gene's germline CDR1 is MGHRA and CDR2 YSYEKL.